Shown below are 14 T cell receptor beta chains from a single sample sequenced in a study of blood T cells in healthy people across ages. Alongside a J-beta primer mix, a sample-barcoded 5' primer served in a second PCR lasting roughly 7 to 11 cycles. Via MiXCR, TCRdb re-called the 5' RACE reads, giving one row per CDR3 protein. Among about 1.4 million distinct CDR3 sequences listed, roughly 59% were seen once. Material: blood. The receptors shown here come from a man younger than 35 in good health.

This clonotype has more than one count but fewer than ten. This CDR3 reads CSVGRSGEQFF. The DNA for the CDR3 is TGCAGCGTTGGCCGAAGTGGTGAGCAGTTCTTC. J is TRBJ2-1 and V is TRBV29-1; D is unclear. V lost 4 bases to trimming and J lost 9 bases, with 10 bases between them. The CDR3 contains 11 residues. In germline, CDR1 is SQVTM, CDR2 ANQGSEA.

V gene TRBV4-1 combines with J gene TRBJ1-4; TRBD1 matches at 7 bases. CDR3 size: 16 residues. The V segment lost 4 bases and the J segment 4 bases; nucleotides outside the gene matches: 9. Germline lookup yields CDR1 MGHRA and CDR2 YSYEKL. CDR3 coding DNA: TGCGCCAGCAGCCCCCTGCCGGGACAGCTTAATGAAAAACTGTTTTTT. This gives the protein CASSPLPGQLNEKLFF.

The chain combines TRBV29-1 with TRBJ1-4; D unclear. V was clipped by 8 bases and J by 4 bases, with 14 bases between them. This CDR3 is built from 13 residues. Germline loops: CDR1 SQVTM, CDR2 ANQGSEA. The CDR3 sequence is CSLKIQNNEKLFF. The CDR3 nucleotides are TGCAGCCTAAAGATACAGAATAATGAAAAACTGTTTTTT.

In its sample, this clonotype was seen a few times. V gene TRBV4-2 combines with J gene TRBJ2-5, with D possibly matching TRBD2 (5 bases). In germline, CDR1 is LGHNA, CDR2 YNFKEQ. V lost 4 bases to trimming and J lost 2 bases, with 14 bases between them. The CDR3 runs 15 residues. The CDR3 region has the DNA TGTGCCAGCAGCCCTCCTGGCGGAGGACAAGAGACCCAGTACTTC. Translation gives CASSPPGGGQETQYF.

This clonotype was observed a handful of times. The CDR3 nucleotides are TGTGCCAGCAATCCCCCGGGACAGGGGCTGCATGAGCAGTTCTTC. This gives the protein CASNPPGQGLHEQFF. The chain uses TRBV28 and TRBJ2-1; TRBD1 matches 10 bases. Germline CDR1 reads MDHEN; CDR2 reads SYDVKM. J gave up 8 bases and V 7 bases, and 11 bases lay outside the gene matches. The CDR3 sequence is 15 residues long.

This chain uses TRBV18 with TRBJ1-3; D remains ambiguous. The length of the CDR3 is 15 residues. Trimming shortened V by 2 bases and J by 4 bases, and 12 bases separated the two germline ends. Germline CDR1 is KGHSH and CDR2 is LQKENI. CDR3 amino acids: CASSPSGLPGNTIYF. In DNA form, the CDR3 reads TGTGCCAGCTCACCATCGGGCCTCCCGGGAAACACCATATATTTT.

The chain joins TRBV14 to TRBJ2-3; tentative D call: TRBD1 (5 bases). CDR1 is SGHDN and CDR2 is FVKESK in the germline V gene. There are 15 residues in the CDR3. V was shortened by 2 bases and J by 3 bases, with 12 bases between the two germline ends. CDR3 bases: TGTGCCAGCAGCCAAACCAGGGAAAGGACAGATACGCAGTATTTT. Protein sequence: CASSQTRERTDTQYF.

Points on this clonotype: The junction departs from the called germline gene at one end, perhaps through a read error. The chain combines TRBV29-1 with TRBJ2-1; tentative D call: TRBD1 (6 bases). This CDR3 has 12 residues. The germline V gene encodes CDR1 SQVTM and CDR2 ANQGSEA. The CDR3 DNA follows: TGCAGTGCGGACAGCCCCTACAGTGAGCAGTTCTTC. This codes for CSADSPYSEQFF.

The chain combines TRBV6-2 or TRBV6-3 with TRBJ2-1; the D gene is possibly TRBD1 (5 bases). Germline V gene data show CDR1 as MNHEY and CDR2 as SVGEGT. The CDR3 runs 17 residues. Trimming stripped 4 bases from V and 1 base from J, with 17 bases between. The CDR3 loop reads CASSSRSMTVSYNEQFF. In nucleotides, the CDR3 is TGTGCCAGCAGTTCTCGATCAATGACAGTGTCCTACAATGAGCAGTTCTTC.

CDR3 bases: TGTGCCAGCAGCTTAGTGTTCACAGACAAAAACATTCAGTACTTC. As protein: CASSLVFTDKNIQYF. The chain links TRBV7-9 to TRBJ2-4; D call uncertain. CDR1 is SEHNR, CDR2 FQNEAQ, per germline (reference sequence). The CDR3 is made up of 15 amino acids. The ends were cut back, 1 base at V and 3 bases at J, with 10 bases in the middle.

This clonotype was detected a few times. The chain links TRBV5-1 to TRBJ2-1; 7 bases are shared with TRBD1. The ends lost 4 bases at V and 4 bases at J; junction bases unmatched: 8. The CDR3 consists of 15 residues. Germline assignment: CDR1 SGHRS and CDR2 YFSETQ. CDR3 nucleotides: TGCGCCAGCAGCCTCCGGGACAGCCTATACAATGAGCAGTTCTTC. This translates into CASSLRDSLYNEQFF.

The chain has TRBV13 and TRBJ2-1; D not resolved. Germline V gene lookup returns CDR1 PRHDT and CDR2 FYEKMQ (reference sequence). V was shortened by 0 bases and J by 10 bases, with 16 bases between the two germline ends. This CDR3 spans 15 amino acids. The CDR3 sequence: CASSLGLSQSHEQFF. CDR3 sequence (DNA): TGTGCCAGCAGCTTAGGCCTTAGCCAGTCCCACGAGCAGTTCTTC. Full variable domain (missing parts from reference TRBV13 and TRBJ2-1): AAGVIQSPRHLIKEKRETATLKCYPIPRHDTVYWYQQGPGQDPQFLISFYEKMQSDKGSIPDRFSAQQFSDYHSELNMSSLELGDSALYFCASSLGLSQSHEQFFGPGTRLTVL.

V usage is TRBV4-2 and J usage is TRBJ2-2, with D hard to call. Germline V gene sequence: CDR1 LGHNA, CDR2 YNFKEQ. The CDR3 sequence is 12 residues long. With 8 bases removed from V and 4 bases from J, the gap between germline ends came to 8 bases. CDR3 protein: CASLSSTGELFF. CDR3 in DNA: TGTGCCAGCTTAAGTAGCACCGGGGAGCTGTTTTTT.

This clonotype has only one observation. The chain links TRBV10-2 to TRBJ2-6, with 8 bases lining up with TRBD1. The CDR3 has 18 residues. The germline CDR1 and CDR2 sequences are WSHSY and SAAADI. V lost 4 bases and J lost 0; bases outside the gene matches: 8. In nucleotides, the CDR3 is TGCGCCAGCAGTGCGATCAGGGGGCTGAACTCTGGGGCCAACGTCCTGACTTTC. This gives the protein CASSAIRGLNSGANVLTF.